Listed below are T cell receptor beta chains from one sample, sequenced in a study of blood T cell repertoires in COVID-19. Sequencing used immunoSEQ multiplex PCR; TCRdb keeps in-frame clones, though not all of them. The table has about 59,000 clones, 80% seen once; the top ten hold 5.5% to 7.5%. The material sequenced was peripheral blood. These receptors were taken from a man aged 55 to 70 with acute or convalescent COVID-19. Each CDR3 is given with its conserved first and last residue. The order of the fields is V gene, CDR3 protein.

TRBV5-4 | CASSLDQGMLAKNIQYF
TRBV5-1 | CASSEDGQGFKTDTQYF
TRBV3-1/TRBV3-2 | CASSRSLEGYTF
TRBV27 | CASSYSRGLKSYEQYF
TRBV19 | CASTPDRARNTEAFF
TRBV3-1/TRBV3-2 | CASSQSTGNYGYTF
TRBV29-1 | CSVEARGRGYGYTF
TRBV6-5 | CASSYRGVRANAEAFF
TRBV6-1 | CASSDTGTRNQPQHF
TRBV3-1/TRBV3-2 | CASSQEVGGAVGELFF
TRBV7-9 | CASSSLDRPNTEAFF
TRBV6-5 | CASDPGQGNYGYTF
TRBV5-1 | CARSFLAGGPGELFF
TRBV6-6 | CASSYGRGVVDTQYF
TRBV3-1/TRBV3-2 | CASSLRRRGSTDTQYF
TRBV23-1 | CASSLSLSSYNEQFF
TRBV11-3 | CASSFSWNTEAFF
TRBV6-5 | CASTTSGAPTDTQYF
TRBV7-8 | CASSRVAASSPNEQFF
TRBV25-1 | CASSEAGGAGGYTF
TRBV11-3 | CASSREGGTDTQYF
TRBV5-1 | CASSSKPTGGTGIDEQYF
TRBV5-6 | CASSSTGQKGNTIYF
TRBV5-4 | CASSLVGQQETQYF
TRBV5-1 | CASSLEGRQETQYF
TRBV28 | CASSLIRGNQPQHF
TRBV5-1 | CASSQTSGEETQYF
TRBV10-3 | CAISELEGWEQYF
TRBV11-2 | CASSGTGRSYEQYF
TRBV7-2 | CASASDYSDTQYF
TRBV28 | CASPPPGGAGSTYEQYF
TRBV7-9 | CASSPRQTSYGYTF
TRBV11-2 | CASSLGAGSYEQYF
TRBV29-1 | CSVWGDGGNEQFF
TRBV10-2 | CASLTGSGYTF
TRBV19 | CASFDSSYNSPLHF
TRBV6-2/TRBV6-3 | CASSYSSGLGGTPATNEKLFF
TRBV7-8 | CASSLAGTRGPLSGNTIYF
TRBV4-1 | CASSQVRLAGGTDTQYF
TRBV24-1 | CATRTTSQGTTNEKLFF
TRBV10-1 | CAFPPGTTNEKLFF
TRBV7-9 | CASSLAGGTEKLFF
TRBV18 | CASSPQSDQPQHF
TRBV30 | CAWGSGDHQPQHF
TRBV28 | CASREIANRYVKQYF
TRBV5-1 | CASSLAARGGNQPQHF
TRBV5-6 | CASSLSHQETQYF
TRBV30 | CAWSESGDSYEQYF
TRBV30 | CAWSLNSPLHF
TRBV5-1 | CASSDGTGSYEQYF
TRBV5-1 | CASSLEASDRGYF
TRBV6-5 | CASSFTGHKTGELFF
TRBV7-2 | CASSLVGIGTGSTDTQYF
TRBV12-3/TRBV12-4 | CASSPGGHNEQFF
TRBV13 | CASSPHGRGSGSYEQYF
TRBV5-1 | CASSTTPLPNEKLFF
TRBV7-2 | CASSYIPGLAYEQYF
TRBV5-1 | CASSLTAGSETQYF
TRBV5-6 | CASSWTPDSSRSPLHF
TRBV5-4 | CASSLVTRNTEAFF